Shown below are 8 T cell receptor beta chains from a single sample sequenced in a study of cytomegalovirus exposure and HLA in healthy donors. Use of 60 Vbeta and 13 Jbeta primers characterized the PCR. Generated by immunoSEQ multiplex PCR, the TCRdb table keeps only in-frame clones and is missing some. The sample yields about 190,000 clones, 81% seen once. Material for sequencing was PBMCs. The receptors here all came from a man aged 18 to 29 in good health and CMV-seronegative.

The rearrangement links TRBV19 to TRBJ2-5; 11 nucleotides agree with TRBD1. Germline V gives CDR1 LNHDA, CDR2 SQIVND (reference sequence). With V trimmed by 7 bases and J by 5 bases, 12 bases remained unmatched. The CDR3 spans 16 residues. As DNA, the CDR3 is TGTGCCAGTACGCCGGGACAGGGGGTGATTATGGAGACCCAGTACTTC. Protein sequence: CASTPGQGVIMETQYF. The full variable domain, its missing parts supplied by reference TRBV19 and TRBJ2-5, is DGGITQSPKYLFRKEGQNVTLSCEQNLNHDAMYWYRQDPGQGLRLIYYSQIVNDFQKGDIAEGYSVSREKKESFPLTVTSAQKNPTAFYLCASTPGQGVIMETQYFGPGTRLLVL.

The chain couples TRBV5-1 to TRBJ1-1, with D uncertain. This CDR3 has 14 residues. The germline gives CDR1 SGHRS, CDR2 YFSETQ. The V and J ends lost 0 bases and 1 base respectively, with 7 bases between them. CDR3 amino acids: CASSLVAENTEAFF. CDR3 sequence (DNA): TGCGCCAGCAGCTTGGTGGCAGAGAACACTGAAGCTTTCTTT.

The gene calls are TRBV28 and TRBJ1-2; TRBD1 is a possible D gene (6 bases). Germline CDR1 and CDR2: MDHEN and SYDVKM. CDR3 size: 13 residues. The V gene lost 2 bases and the J gene lost 4 bases, with 8 bases spanning the gap. The CDR3 DNA reads as TGTGCCAGCAGTTTAGACAGGATCTATGGCTACACCTTC. It specifies CASSLDRIYGYTF.

Concerning this clone: Germline and junction disagree at one end, which may indicate a read error. The V gene is TRBV4-3, the J gene TRBJ2-1; D might be TRBD1 (6 bases). Germline CDR1 and CDR2: LGHNA and YSLEER. The CDR3 contains 16 residues. The CDR3 loop reads CASSQDSTGRYNAQFF. The DNA for the CDR3 is TGCGCCAGCAGCCAAGATTCCACAGGGCGGTACAATGCGCAGTTCTTC.

This rearrangement joins TRBV4-3 to TRBJ2-1; 13 bases align to TRBD2. The CDR3 length is 16 residues. Trimming at V came to 0 bases and at J to 6 bases, leaving 2 bases not matched to a gene. Germline CDR1 is LGHNA and CDR2 is YSLEER. The CDR3: CASSQDGLAGANEQFF. The CDR3 region has the DNA TGCGCCAGCAGCCAAGATGGACTAGCGGGAGCCAATGAGCAGTTCTTC.

The chain has TRBV6-6 and TRBJ1-3; no firm D call. The V and J ends lost 0 bases and 8 bases respectively, with 5 bases between them. The CDR3 runs 12 residues. Germline V lookup: CDR1 MNHNY, CDR2 SVGAGI (reference sequence). The CDR3 reads CASSYSTDTIYF. The DNA for the CDR3 is TGTGCCAGCAGTTACTCTACGGACACCATATATTTT.

This clone is a singleton in its sample. This chain connects TRBV28 to TRBJ2-1; 12 bases line up with TRBD2. The CDR3 has 14 residues. Germline-derived CDR1 and CDR2 are MDHEN and SYDVKM. The J segment lost 9 bases and the V segment lost 5 bases, leaving 5 bases of the junction unmatched. The CDR3 sequence: CASSLGLAGSEQFF. The CDR3 region has the DNA TGTGCCAGCAGTCTGGGACTAGCGGGTAGTGAGCAGTTCTTC.

The chain uses TRBV9 and TRBJ1-5, with D possibly TRBD1 on 6 matching bases. The CDR3 length is 15 residues. Germline-derived CDR1 and CDR2 are SGDLS and YYNGEE. Trimming shortened V by 4 bases and J by 0 bases, and 11 bases separated the two germline ends. The CDR3 DNA sequence: TGTGCCAGCAGCCCCCAGGGGTATAGCAATCAGCCCCAGCATTTT. Its protein product is CASSPQGYSNQPQHF.